Below are 32 T cell receptor beta chains sequenced from a single sample in a study of T-cell memory formation after mild COVID-19. TCRdb reanalysed the 5' RACE reads using MiXCR and keeps one entry per CDR3 protein. The sample holds almost 250,000 distinct CDR3 sequences; just over 15% are singletons and the top ten take approximately 2.1%. The sample consisted of PBMCs or a T cell subset sorted from them (not recorded which). All receptors come from an adult woman who had mild COVID-19 (a few samples of this study predate the infection). Cell type and time point are not known.

This clonotype was counted only a few times. The chain combines TRBV7-8 with TRBJ2-3; D may be TRBD2 (5 bases). This CDR3 is built from 14 residues. V was cut by 4 bases and J by 4 bases, with 12 bases left in between. Per germline, CDR1 SGHVS and CDR2 FQNEAQ. The CDR3 loop is CASSSIGLPDTQYF. The CDR3 DNA reads as TGTGCCAGCAGCTCCATAGGACTTCCAGATACGCAGTATTTT.

This clonotype was seen a handful of times. CDR3 amino acids: CASTIVGADTQYF. The CDR3 nucleotides are TGTGCCAGCACGATCGTAGGGGCAGATACGCAGTATTTT. This chain joins TRBV12-3 or TRBV12-4 and TRBJ2-3; D perhaps matches TRBD1 (5 bases). Deletions cut 7 bases from V and 4 bases from J, with 12 bases between. This CDR3 contains 13 residues.

Concerning this clonotype itself: At one end the junction does not follow the germline gene, possibly because of a read error. This chain uses TRBV7-7 with TRBJ2-2; 7 nucleotides agree with TRBD1. The CDR3 is made up of 16 amino acids. CDR1 is SSHAT, CDR2 FNYEAQ, per germline (reference sequence). The CDR3 region has the DNA TGTGCTAGCAGCTTAGACAGGGCTGGGAACACCGGGGAGCTGTTTTTT. Translated, it gives CASSLDRAGNTGELFF.

CDR3 loop: CASSRSTGIYEQYF. The CDR3 coding sequence is TGTGCCAGCAGCCGTTCGACAGGGATCTACGAGCAGTACTTC. The V gene is TRBV12-3 or TRBV12-4, the J gene TRBJ2-7, with 7 positions matching TRBD1. J gave up 3 bases and V 6 bases, and 8 bases lay outside the gene matches. The CDR3 runs to 14 residues.

This clonotype was seen only a few times. J is TRBJ1-3 and V is TRBV7-2; D uncertain. Trimming took off 5 bases at V and 0 bases at J, with 11 bases between the two ends. Germline V gene sequence: CDR1 SGHTA, CDR2 FQGNSA. The CDR3 consists of 15 residues. The CDR3 loop reads CASSPRLSSGNTIYF. CDR3 in DNA: TGTGCCAGCAGCCCACGACTGAGCTCTGGAAACACCATATATTTT.

The table lists this clonotype with a few counts. V and J are TRBV27 and TRBJ2-2, with D perhaps TRBD1 (6 bases). Germline CDR1 MNHEY, CDR2 SMNVEV (reference sequence). This CDR3 is built from 16 residues. Trimming removed 0 bases at V and 3 bases at J, with 11 bases between. The CDR3 protein is CASSLSLNRDTGELFF. The CDR3 coding sequence is TGTGCCAGCAGTTTATCGTTAAACAGGGACACCGGGGAGCTGTTTTTT.

V and J are TRBV4-1 and TRBJ2-3; TRBD2 matches at 16 bases. Germline V gene data show CDR1 as MGHRA and CDR2 as YSYEKL. Unmatched junction bases numbered 17, after V lost 4 bases and J lost 1 base. This CDR3 is built from 22 residues. The CDR3 protein is CASSRSDGTSGGARTGTDTQYF. DNA of the CDR3: TGCGCCAGCAGCCGCTCGGACGGGACTAGCGGGGGGGCCAGAACGGGCACAGATACGCAGTATTTT.

This clonotype was counted a few times. The chain recombines TRBV7-9 with TRBJ2-2, with 7 bases identical to TRBD1. V lost 5 bases to trimming and J lost 7 bases; unmatched junction nucleotides: 10. Germline V gives CDR1 SEHNR, CDR2 FQNEAQ (reference sequence). The length of the CDR3 is 15 residues. In nucleotides, the CDR3 is TGTGCCAGCAGCGGCCGGGGACAGTCAATCGGGGAGCTGTTTTTT. The encoded protein is CASSGRGQSIGELFF.

This clonotype has ten or more counts. The rearrangement joins TRBV20-1 to TRBJ2-7, with D possibly TRBD2 on 5 matching bases. Looked up from germline, CDR1 is DFQATT and CDR2 is SNEGSKA (reference sequence). V lost 3 bases and J 5 bases, leaving 14 bases between the germline ends. The CDR3 consists of 13 residues. The CDR3 sequence is CSASGVTVHEQYF. CDR3 in DNA: TGCAGTGCTAGCGGGGTAACCGTCCACGAGCAGTACTTC.

The chain couples TRBV6-2 or TRBV6-3 to TRBJ1-5, with D uncertain. Germline V gene data show CDR1 as MNHEY and CDR2 as SVGEGT. The CDR3 is 16 amino acids. V was trimmed by 5 bases and J by 1 base, leaving 15 bases between them. CDR3 residues: CASSPLGRRSNQPQHF. For the CDR3, the DNA is TGTGCCAGCAGTCCCCTTGGGAGGAGGAGCAATCAGCCCCAGCATTTT.

Ten or more counts support this clonotype. The V and J genes are TRBV9 and TRBJ2-3, with 8 bases aligning to TRBD2. CDR1 and CDR2 from the germline V gene are SGDLS and YYNGEE. V lost 4 bases and J lost 2; bases outside the gene matches: 9. The CDR3 is 16 residues long. This chain's CDR3 is CASSPWTSRNTDTQYF. CDR3 sequence (DNA): TGTGCCAGCAGCCCCTGGACTAGCAGAAACACAGATACGCAGTATTTT.

CDR3 nucleotide sequence: TGTGCCAGCAGTTTCAAGCGCACTAGCACAGATACGCAGTATTTT. The encoded protein is CASSFKRTSTDTQYF. The rearrangement joins TRBV27 to TRBJ2-3, with D unresolved. The CDR3 is 15 amino acids. The V and J ends lost 3 bases and 0 bases respectively, with 10 bases between them. CDR1 and CDR2 (germline): MNHEY, SMNVEV (reference sequence).

This clonotype showed up just a few times. The chain has TRBV7-8 and TRBJ2-5; perhaps TRBD2 as D (6 bases). The germline V gene encodes CDR1 SGHVS and CDR2 FQNEAQ. Trimming removed 4 bases at V and 0 bases at J, with 9 bases between. This CDR3 has 14 residues. The CDR3 bases are TGTGCCAGCAGCTCCCGGGACTACCAAGAGACCCAGTACTTC. Translating gives CASSSRDYQETQYF.

This clonotype was found a few times. The chain uses TRBV4-2 and TRBJ2-5, with a tentative D call TRBD2 (5 bases). Trimming cost V 1 base and J 2 bases, with 8 bases left between them. The V gene's germline CDR1 is LGHNA and CDR2 YNFKEQ. The CDR3 consists of 14 residues. The CDR3 nucleotides are TGTGCCAGCAGCCAAGTTGAGCGGCAAGAGACCCAGTACTTC. This translates into CASSQVERQETQYF.

The chain has TRBV29-1 and TRBJ1-1; D perhaps matches TRBD1 (6 bases). This CDR3 has 14 residues. Trimming removed 8 bases from V and 6 bases from J, with 22 bases in between. CDR1 and CDR2 from the germline V gene are SQVTM and ANQGSEA. Written as DNA, the CDR3 is TGCAGCTCCCGCAGGGGAACCGTAGGACCTGAAGCTTTCTTT. Amino acids: CSSRRGTVGPEAFF.

This clonotype came up many times. The J gene is TRBJ1-6, the V gene TRBV20-1; weak D call: TRBD1 (5 bases). V was cut by 1 base and J by 0 bases, with 13 bases left in between. The CDR3 loop spans 17 amino acids. Germline V CDR1 and CDR2: DFQATT, SNEGSKA (reference sequence). DNA of the CDR3: TGCAGTGCTAGAGTAACAGGAATGAGCTCCTATAATTCACCCCTCCACTTT. Residues: CSARVTGMSSYNSPLHF.

This chain uses TRBV20-1 with TRBJ2-6; D is perhaps TRBD1 (5 bases). The CDR3 totals 15 residues. Trimming shortened V by 2 bases and J by 2 bases, and 10 bases separated the two germline ends. Germline CDR1 reads DFQATT; CDR2 reads SNEGSKA (reference sequence). The CDR3 DNA is TGCAGTGCTAGACAGGGAAGCGCTGGGGCCAACGTCCTGACTTTC. Translation: CSARQGSAGANVLTF.

This clonotype was detected only a few times. J is TRBJ2-1 and V is TRBV24-1; 10 bases are shared with TRBD2. The ends lost 2 bases at V and 8 bases at J; junction bases unmatched: 14. The CDR3 length is 18 residues. CDR1 is KGHDR, CDR2 SFDVKD, per germline. This CDR3 reads CATSDSAEASGRVYEQFF. CDR3 DNA sequence: TGTGCCACCAGTGATTCCGCGGAGGCTAGCGGGAGAGTATATGAGCAGTTCTTC.

This clonotype was seen many times. The V call is TRBV20-1, the J call TRBJ1-1; TRBD1 aligns across 10 bases. CDR1 is DFQATT, CDR2 SNEGSKA, per germline (reference sequence). The CDR3 covers 14 residues. V gave up 3 bases and J gave up 3 bases; unmatched junction bases: 4. The CDR3 sequence: CSASPGTGDTEAFF. CDR3 DNA sequence: TGCAGTGCTAGTCCCGGGACAGGGGACACTGAAGCTTTCTTT.

V and J are TRBV12-3 or TRBV12-4 and TRBJ2-7, with TRBD2 matching over 8 bases. The CDR3 is 15 residues long. V shed 1 base, J shed 5 bases, and the junction held 7 bases outside the gene matches. CDR3 region: CASSLGSGGPDEQYF. In DNA, the CDR3 is TGTGCCAGCAGTTTAGGGTCGGGAGGGCCGGACGAGCAGTACTTC.

This clonotype was found a few times. The chain combines TRBV5-5 with TRBJ2-5; 8 nucleotides line up with TRBD2. J lost 0 bases, V lost 1 base, and 5 bases had no gene match. Per germline, CDR1 SGHKS and CDR2 YYEKEE (reference sequence). The CDR3 length is 16 residues. CDR3 coding DNA: TGTGCCAGCAGCTTGATAGCGGGGTACTACCAAGAGACCCAGTACTTC. This codes for CASSLIAGYYQETQYF.

This clonotype was observed a few times. The genes are TRBV7-3 and TRBJ1-1; tentative D call: TRBD1 (5 bases). CDR1 and CDR2 from the germline V gene are SGHTA and FQGTGA. There are 14 residues in the CDR3. The V end lost 5 bases, the J end lost 2 bases, and 12 bases lay between the germline ends. The CDR3 is CASSPRQGNTEAFF. The CDR3 DNA follows: TGTGCCAGCAGCCCACGGCAGGGTAACACTGAAGCTTTCTTT.

This clonotype has a handful of counts. This rearrangement joins TRBV10-3 to TRBJ2-1; 10 positions match TRBD2. This CDR3 has 15 amino acids. Germline V gene lookup returns CDR1 ENHRY and CDR2 SYGVKD. J gave up 9 bases and V 4 bases, and 9 bases lay outside the gene matches. The CDR3 DNA reads as TGTGCCATCAGTGCGCCGGGACTAGCGTTTGTTGAGCAGTTCTTC. It codes for CAISAPGLAFVEQFF.

The chain joins TRBV15 to TRBJ1-6, with D perhaps TRBD1 (6 bases). The CDR3 loop spans 15 amino acids. The germline gives CDR1 LNHNV, CDR2 YYDKDF (reference sequence). V lost 5 bases to trimming and J lost 9 bases, with 17 bases between them. The CDR3 DNA reads as TGTGCCACCAGCCCGAGGGTGGGGGGCTCTTCACCCCTCCACTTT. Its protein product is CATSPRVGGSSPLHF.

This sequence joins TRBV6-1 and TRBJ2-5, with a tentative D call TRBD1 (5 bases). V lost 6 bases to trimming and J lost 4 bases, with 12 bases between them. This CDR3 region has 13 residues. Germline V gives CDR1 MNHNS, CDR2 SASEGT. CDR3 region: CASRLGVAETQYF. The CDR3, as DNA: TGTGCCAGCAGATTAGGGGTTGCAGAGACCCAGTACTTC.

This clonotype was recorded at least ten times. The CDR3 coding sequence is TGTGCCAGCAGCCGACCCGGGACCCTTGCAGCTTTCTTT. Protein product: CASSRPGTLAAFF. The chain carries TRBV7-2 and TRBJ1-1, with D perhaps TRBD1 (5 bases). Trimming pared 5 bases from V and 10 bases from J, leaving 17 bases between. Germline assignment: CDR1 SGHTA and CDR2 FQGNSA. CDR3 length: 13 residues.

The chain uses TRBV14 and TRBJ2-7; TRBD1 matches 8 bases. The germline CDR1 and CDR2 sequences are SGHDN and FVKESK. CDR3 length equals 14 residues. V gave up 6 bases and J gave up 2 bases; unmatched junction bases: 6. As DNA, the CDR3 is TGTGCCAGCAGACGGACAGGGACCACCTACGAGCAGTACTTC. Translated, it gives CASRRTGTTYEQYF.

The V and J genes are TRBV5-1 and TRBJ2-7, with 8 bases matching TRBD1. Germline loops: CDR1 SGHRS, CDR2 YFSETQ. The trim removed 0 bases at V and 5 bases at J, leaving 10 bases unmatched. This CDR3 has 16 amino acids. The CDR3, as DNA: TGCGCCAGCAGCTTGGTGGTACTGACAGGGGTGAACGAGCAGTACTTC. This gives the protein CASSLVVLTGVNEQYF.

This chain uses TRBV25-1 with TRBJ1-2; 11 bases map to TRBD1. There are 17 residues in the CDR3. Per germline, CDR1 MGHDK and CDR2 SYGVNS. Trimming removed 8 bases from V and 4 bases from J; junction bases left unmatched: 15. The CDR3 spells CASRAGGQGGRGYGYTF. CDR3 in DNA: TGTGCCAGCCGCGCTGGGGGACAGGGGGGGAGAGGCTATGGCTACACCTTC.

This clonotype was detected ten times or more. The J gene is TRBJ2-1, the V gene TRBV5-4; the D gene is possibly TRBD2 (6 bases). V lost 5 bases, J lost 4 bases, and 16 bases lay in between. Germline V gene lookup returns CDR1 SGHNT and CDR2 YYREEE (reference sequence). The CDR3 spans 15 residues. The CDR3 is CASSPTGGRYNEQFF. CDR3 DNA sequence: TGTGCCAGCAGTCCCACTGGAGGGAGGTACAATGAGCAGTTCTTC.

The table lists this clonotype with many counts. The rearrangement joins TRBV20-1 to TRBJ2-2; 8 bases are shared with TRBD1. With V trimmed by 5 bases and J by 5 bases, 7 bases remained unmatched. In germline, CDR1 is DFQATT, CDR2 SNEGSKA (reference sequence). This CDR3 has 14 amino acids. CDR3 in amino acids: CSAQGAWSTGELFF. CDR3 nucleotide sequence: TGCAGTGCTCAGGGGGCTTGGAGTACCGGGGAGCTGTTTTTT.

The sample holds a few counts of this clonotype. The rearrangement joins TRBV12-3 or TRBV12-4 to TRBJ1-1; no firm D call. The CDR3 length is 13 residues. Trimming left V 3 bases short and J 5 bases short, with 10 bases between. CDR3 residues: CASSFTRGTEAFF. As DNA, the CDR3 is TGTGCCAGCAGTTTTACACGGGGTACTGAAGCTTTCTTT.